Below are 17 T cell receptor beta chains sequenced from a single sample in a study of blood T cells in healthy people across ages. Primers used in a second PCR of about 6 to 11 cycles were a sample-barcoded 5' primer and a J-beta primer mix. TCRdb re-called the 5' RACE reads with MiXCR, one entry per CDR3 protein. Of roughly 680,000 distinct CDR3 sequences in the sample, under 25% were seen once. The sequenced material came from blood. The origin of the receptors is a man aged 65 to 79 in good health.

The rearrangement links TRBV20-1 to TRBJ2-7; 11 bases line up with TRBD1. The germline V gene has CDR1 DFQATT and CDR2 SNEGSKA (reference sequence). The junction had 11 bases not matched to a gene; V was cut back by 4 bases and J by 6 bases. The CDR3 loop spans 15 amino acids. The CDR3 region has the DNA TGCAGTGCTATACACGGGACAGGGGGTGTAAGCGAGCAGTACTTC. Amino acids: CSAIHGTGGVSEQYF.

This clonotype was recorded a few times. V is TRBV2 and J is TRBJ2-1; a weak D match, TRBD2 (6 bases). The CDR3 sequence is 13 residues long. The ends were cut back, 3 bases at V and 9 bases at J, with 12 bases in the middle. Germline-derived CDR1 and CDR2 are SNHLY and FYNNEI. The CDR3 is CASSDRLDGEQFF. The CDR3 nucleotides read TGTGCCAGCAGTGACCGACTAGATGGTGAGCAGTTCTTC.

V gene TRBV3-1 combines with J gene TRBJ2-7; D perhaps matches TRBD2 (5 bases). Trimming took off 2 bases at V and 4 bases at J, with 15 bases between the two ends. The CDR3 has 15 amino acids. The germline gives CDR1 LGHDT, CDR2 YNNKEL (reference sequence). The CDR3 DNA reads TGTGCCAGCAGCCAAAATTCCGATCGGGAATACGAGCAGTACTTC. Translated, it gives CASSQNSDREYEQYF.

This clonotype has only a few counts. This chain joins TRBV24-1 and TRBJ2-6; 8 bases are shared with TRBD1. The germline CDR1 and CDR2 sequences are KGHDR and SFDVKD. V lost 4 bases and J lost 0; bases outside the gene matches: 4. This CDR3 has 17 residues. The CDR3 DNA follows: TGTGCCACCAGTGAGGGGACAGGCGTCTCTGGGGCCAACGTCCTGACTTTC. It codes for CATSEGTGVSGANVLTF.

V and J are TRBV2 and TRBJ1-6, with D tentatively TRBD1 (6 bases). This CDR3 spans 15 amino acids. Germline CDR1 reads SNHLY; CDR2 reads FYNNEI. Trimming took off 7 bases at V and 0 bases at J, with 10 bases between the two ends. CDR3 DNA: TGTGCCAGCAAGGGGGAGAGCTCCTATAATTCACCCCTCCACTTT. Residues: CASKGESSYNSPLHF.

V and J are TRBV11-2 and TRBJ2-1, with 11 bases matching TRBD2. The CDR3 contains 15 residues. V lost 4 bases and J lost 9; bases outside the gene matches: 8. The germline gives CDR1 SGHAT, CDR2 FQNNGV. In DNA, the CDR3 is TGTGCCAGCAGCTCCGGACTAGCGGGCAGTATTGAGCAGTTCTTC. It encodes CASSSGLAGSIEQFF.

In this sample, this clonotype turned up a few times. V is TRBV30 and J is TRBJ2-5; possible D gene TRBD2, 5 bases. The end of the DNA fits TRBJ2-7 better, so the J call may be wrong. Germline V lookup: CDR1 GTSNPN, CDR2 SVGIG (reference sequence). The CDR3 covers 13 residues. The DNA for the CDR3 is TGTGCCTGGAGTTCAAGCGGCCCAAACGAGCAGTACTTC. This encodes CAWSSSGPNEQYF.

The CDR3 loop is CASSQTGTGGETQYF. The CDR3 DNA reads TGCGCCAGCAGCCAAACCGGGACAGGGGGAGAGACCCAGTACTTC. The chain recombines TRBV4-3 with TRBJ2-5; 11 nucleotides line up with TRBD1. The CDR3 extends over 15 amino acids. Germline V lookup: CDR1 LGHNA, CDR2 YSLEER. Trimming removed 2 bases from V and 4 bases from J; junction bases left unmatched: 3.

CDR3 bases: TGTGCCAGCAGCTTAGATCGGTACACCGGGGAGCTGTTTTTT. Translating gives CASSLDRYTGELFF. V and J are TRBV7-9 and TRBJ2-2; D is undetermined. Germline V gives CDR1 SEHNR, CDR2 FQNEAQ (reference sequence). The V and J ends lost 1 base and 3 bases respectively, with 6 bases between them. The CDR3 has 14 amino acids.

The chain recombines TRBV29-1 with TRBJ1-5; TRBD1 matches at 10 bases. Trimming took 6 bases from V and 6 from J; bases not matched to a gene: 11. The CDR3 sequence is 15 residues long. CDR1 and CDR2 from the germline V gene are SQVTM and ANQGSEA. CDR3 sequence: CSVSWGQGSGQPQHF. CDR3 DNA sequence: TGCAGCGTCTCATGGGGACAGGGGTCGGGTCAGCCCCAGCATTTT.

V is TRBV20-1 and J is TRBJ2-5, with 11 bases lining up with TRBD2. Looked up from germline, CDR1 is DFQATT and CDR2 is SNEGSKA (reference sequence). The CDR3 runs 17 residues. J gave up 7 bases and V 0 bases, and 13 bases lay outside the gene matches. Here the CDR3 DNA reads TGCAGTGCTAGAGACTCGGAAGGGACTAGCGGTGGTCGGACCCAGTACTTC. Its protein is CSARDSEGTSGGRTQYF.

This clonotype appeared a few times. The CDR3 protein is CASSPRTFFYERYF. The CDR3 coding sequence is TGTGCCAGCAGCCCCCGAACCTTTTTCTACGAGCGGTACTTC. J is TRBJ2-5 and V is TRBV28; no firm D call. Germline loops: CDR1 MDHEN, CDR2 SYDVKM. V dropped 6 bases and J dropped 13 bases, with 24 bases sitting between them. The CDR3 spans 14 residues.

This clonotype was detected many times. The rearrangement joins TRBV28 to TRBJ2-7; 8 nucleotides line up with TRBD2. V was pared by 4 bases and J by 2 bases, with 4 bases of the junction left unmatched. CDR1 is MDHEN and CDR2 is SYDVKM in the germline V gene. This CDR3 spans 14 amino acids. DNA of the CDR3: TGTGCCAGCAGTTCAACTAGCGGTACCTACGAGCAGTACTTC. Protein product: CASSSTSGTYEQYF. Using reference TRBV28 and TRBJ2-7 for the parts outside the CDR3, the full variable domain is DVKVTQSSRYLVKRTGEKVFLECVQDMDHENMFWYRQDPGLGLRLIYFSYDVKMKEKGDIPEGYSVSREKKERFSLILESASTNQTSMYLCASSSTSGTYEQYFGPGTRLTVT.

This clonotype showed up many times. This rearrangement joins TRBV5-6 to TRBJ2-1, with D perhaps TRBD1 (5 bases). The CDR3 totals 17 residues. The V end lost 2 bases, the J end lost 0 bases, and 15 bases lay between the germline ends. CDR1 is SGHDT and CDR2 is YYEEEE in the germline V gene. CDR3 loop: CASSFLVDSSSYNEQFF. CDR3 DNA sequence: TGTGCCAGCAGCTTCTTGGTCGACAGTAGCTCCTACAATGAGCAGTTCTTC.

This clonotype showed up just a few times. Relative to the germline gene, one junction end is altered; a read error may explain this. The gene calls are TRBV20-1 and TRBJ2-1, with D unresolved. Germline CDR1 reads DFQATT; CDR2 reads SNEGSKA (reference sequence). The CDR3 totals 12 residues. The CDR3 DNA sequence: TGCAGTGCCACTCCACTCCAAGAGACCCGGTACTTC. Protein product: CSATPLQETRYF.

The rearrangement links TRBV28 to TRBJ2-7; TRBD2 matches at 8 bases. The germline CDR1 and CDR2 sequences are MDHEN and SYDVKM. The CDR3 is made up of 17 amino acids. Losses at the gene ends were 4 bases for V and 3 bases for J; bases not matched to a gene: 14. CDR3 DNA sequence: TGTGCCAGCAGTTCCCCCCTTAGAACTAGCGGTGACTACGAGCAGTACTTC. Protein sequence: CASSSPLRTSGDYEQYF.

The chain combines TRBV6-6 with TRBJ2-7; 11 nucleotides match TRBD2. Trimming cost V 0 bases and J 3 bases; bases outside gene matches: 4. The CDR3 is made up of 16 amino acids. In germline, CDR1 is MNHNY, CDR2 SVGAGI (reference sequence). The CDR3 DNA sequence: TGTGCCAGCAGTTACTCGAAACTAGCGGGAGTCTACGAGCAGTACTTC. Translating gives CASSYSKLAGVYEQYF.